This TCR beta chain emerged from a study of somatic mutations in cytotoxic T cells in rheumatoid arthritis. Looking at the study overall: Sorted by flow to nearly 100% purity were some V beta antibody-stained T-cell populations, including V beta1+ cells sequenced for TCRB. General study findings and limits: TRBV07 showed slight underrepresentation in rheumatoid arthritis patients, unadjusted for multiple comparisons. In about an eighth of the 65 patients, the largest CD8+ clone exceeded 20% of CD8+ cells. No age-related increase in CD8+ clonality was seen in healthy controls, but one was seen in rheumatoid arthritis patients.

Concerning this clone itself: What it recognizes is unknown.

Only in-frame clones appear in the TCRdb table, and some are missing; sequencing was by immunoSEQ multiplex PCR. The sample lists about 36,000 clones; approximately 80% were seen once. The CDR3 spans 14 residues. CDR1 is LGHNA, CDR2 YSLEER, per germline. The V end lost 0 bases, the J end lost 3 bases, and 9 bases lay between the germline ends. The V call is TRBV4-3, the J call TRBJ2-7; possibly TRBD1 or TRBD2 for D (5 bases each). Input material: CD8+ T cells sorted from blood. The receptor's source is a man aged 35-49 years in good health. DNA of the CDR3: TGCGCCAGCAGCCAAGAAGGGACCGTCTACGAGCAGTACTTC. As protein: CASSQEGTVYEQYF.